The next 27 T cell receptor beta chains were all read from a single sample in a study of blood T cells in healthy people across ages. A sample-barcoded 5' primer and a J-beta primer mix were used in a second PCR of about 7 to 12 cycles. TCRdb fed the 5' RACE reads into MiXCR, producing one record per CDR3 protein. The sample consists of about 1.8 million distinct CDR3 sequences, about 50% of them appearing once. The material sequenced was blood. The receptors originated from a woman between 35 and 50 years old in good health.

This sequence joins TRBV4-2 and TRBJ1-6, with no clear D. The CDR3 is 14 residues long. V was cut by 5 bases and J by 9 bases, with 14 bases left in between. Germline V gene lookup returns CDR1 LGHNA and CDR2 YNFKEQ. In nucleotides, the CDR3 is TGTGCCAGCAGCGACGAACTTCGGGGTTCACCCCTCCACTTT. Translated, it gives CASSDELRGSPLHF.

This clonotype was seen a few times. The chain combines TRBV7-2 with TRBJ2-2; TRBD1 agrees at 7 bases. This CDR3 is 15 amino acids long. Germline trimming cut 3 bases from V and 0 bases from J; bases unmatched to any gene: 1. CDR1 SGHTA and CDR2 FQGNSA come from the germline V gene. CDR3 coding DNA: TGTGCCAGCAGCTTCGACAGGGCGAACACCGGGGAGCTGTTTTTT. This codes for CASSFDRANTGELFF.

The V gene is TRBV25-1, the J gene TRBJ1-2, with unresolved D. The CDR3 sequence is 11 residues long. Germline V gene sequence: CDR1 MGHDK, CDR2 SYGVNS. Trimming shortened V by 5 bases and J by 8 bases, and 9 bases separated the two germline ends. CDR3 coding DNA: TGTGCCAGCAGTCCCGGCAAGGGCTACACCTTC. This gives the protein CASSPGKGYTF.

This clonotype was seen once. The chain is built from TRBV3-1 and TRBJ2-7; D gene unclear. The J call is uncertain, as TRBJ2-1 better fits the DNA end. Germline V gene sequence: CDR1 LGHDT, CDR2 YNNKEL (reference sequence). The CDR3 is 15 residues long. CDR3 DNA sequence: TGTGCCAGCAGCCAAGATGGACGGTCGGGCGATGAGCAGTTCTTC. Translating gives CASSQDGRSGDEQFF.

This chain connects TRBV9 to TRBJ1-4; D ambiguous. CDR1 and CDR2 (germline): SGDLS, YYNGEE. Trimming took 0 bases from V and 8 from J, leaving 11 bases between them. The CDR3 consists of 14 residues. In DNA, the CDR3 is TGTGCCAGCAGCGTAGACACATCGGGAGAAAAACTGTTTTTT. As protein: CASSVDTSGEKLFF.

This sequence joins TRBV18 and TRBJ2-5; D is unclear. The germline V and J ends were trimmed by 5 bases and 3 bases, with 13 bases remaining between them. CDR3 length equals 14 residues. Per germline, CDR1 KGHSH and CDR2 LQKENI. The CDR3 DNA reads as TGTGCCAGCTCATCTAGAACTGCTGAAGAGACCCAGTACTTC. It specifies CASSSRTAEETQYF.

J is TRBJ2-1 and V is TRBV6-6; TRBD1 aligns across 9 bases. CDR3 length: 16 amino acids. J was trimmed by 6 bases and V by 5 bases; bases with no gene match: 11. Germline V gene sequence: CDR1 MNHNY, CDR2 SVGAGI (reference sequence). CDR3 sequence: CASSHTGTGRGNEQFF. CDR3 DNA: TGTGCCAGCAGTCATACCGGGACAGGGAGGGGCAATGAGCAGTTCTTC.

About this clonotype: This sequence may be a read error, since a much larger clone differs from it by one base. V is TRBV20-1 and J is TRBJ2-1; D gene ambiguous. The closer fit of TRBJ2-7 to the DNA end suggests the J call may be wrong. Germline lookup yields CDR1 DFQATT and CDR2 SNEGSKA (reference sequence). The CDR3 length is 14 residues. The CDR3 is CSAHDESSYNEQYF. The CDR3 nucleotides read TGCAGTGCACATGACGAGAGCTCCTACAATGAGCAGTACTTC.

V and J are TRBV20-1 and TRBJ2-3; 12 nucleotides align to TRBD2. This CDR3 spans 16 amino acids. Germline V lookup: CDR1 DFQATT, CDR2 SNEGSKA (reference sequence). J lost 0 bases, V lost 6 bases, and 7 bases had no gene match. CDR3 sequence (DNA): TGCAGTGCCTCAGCGACTAGCGGGGGCAGCACAGATACGCAGTATTTT. Translation: CSASATSGGSTDTQYF.

The V gene is TRBV11-2, the J gene TRBJ2-3; D ambiguous. Deletions cut 1 base from V and 2 bases from J, with 13 bases between. The CDR3 loop spans 16 amino acids. Germline V gene data show CDR1 as SGHAT and CDR2 as FQNNGV. This CDR3 reads CASSLVGGRATDTQYF. In DNA form, the CDR3 reads TGTGCCAGCAGCTTAGTTGGCGGAAGGGCCACAGATACGCAGTATTTT.

V usage is TRBV9 and J usage is TRBJ2-3, with TRBD2 as a possible D gene (7 bases). The germline gives CDR1 SGDLS, CDR2 YYNGEE. This CDR3 contains 17 residues. Trimming stripped 0 bases from V and 2 bases from J, with 16 bases between. The DNA of the CDR3 is TGTGCCAGCAGCGTAGCTGGGGGGGGGCACCCCACAGATACGCAGTATTTT. Translating it yields CASSVAGGGHPTDTQYF.

The rearrangement links TRBV7-9 to TRBJ1-6, with no clear D. V lost 1 base to trimming and J lost 6 bases, with 10 bases between them. Germline V CDR1 and CDR2: SEHNR, FQNEAQ (reference sequence). This CDR3 region has 15 residues. The CDR3 loop is CASSLDGVSNSPLHF. The CDR3 DNA is TGTGCCAGCAGCTTAGATGGGGTCTCTAATTCACCCCTCCACTTT.

This clonotype was observed once. V and J are TRBV20-1 and TRBJ2-5, with TRBD2 identical over 13 bases. The CDR3 has 20 residues. CDR1 and CDR2 (germline): DFQATT, SNEGSKA (reference sequence). V trimming: 0 bases; J trimming: 2 bases; junction bases outside the gene matches: 15. The CDR3 region is CSARDVVGFVTSGGQETQYF. CDR3 nucleotide sequence: TGCAGTGCTAGAGATGTAGTGGGGTTTGTGACTAGCGGGGGGCAAGAGACCCAGTACTTC.

The rearrangement links TRBV12-3 or TRBV12-4 to TRBJ2-1, with D possibly TRBD2 on 5 matching bases. This CDR3 is built from 14 residues. V lost 0 bases and J lost 6, with 9 bases in between. CDR3 protein: CASSLAVGVNEQFF. The CDR3 DNA is TGTGCCAGCAGTTTAGCGGTCGGGGTCAATGAGCAGTTCTTC.

CDR3 nucleotides: TGTGCCAGCAGCCTAAGGTCTAGCGGGAGCTCCTACGAGCAGTACTTC. Amino acids: CASSLRSSGSSYEQYF. This chain uses TRBV7-2 with TRBJ2-7; 10 bases are shared with TRBD2. The CDR3 is 16 amino acids. The germline V gene encodes CDR1 SGHTA and CDR2 FQGNSA. V gave up 5 bases and J gave up 0 bases; unmatched junction bases: 7.

The chain couples TRBV15 to TRBJ2-2; D is unresolved. The CDR3 consists of 15 residues. The ends were cut back, 7 bases at V and 3 bases at J, with 15 bases in the middle. Per germline, CDR1 LNHNV and CDR2 YYDKDF (reference sequence). This CDR3 reads CATTHRLLDTGELFF. In DNA, the CDR3 is TGTGCCACCACCCACAGACTCCTAGACACCGGGGAGCTGTTTTTT.

This clonotype has more than one count but fewer than ten. This chain connects TRBV2 to TRBJ2-1; no clear D. The germline V and J ends were trimmed by 2 bases and 11 bases, with 13 bases remaining between them. The CDR3 extends over 13 amino acids. CDR1 is SNHLY, CDR2 FYNNEI, per germline. CDR3 coding DNA: TGTGCCAGCAGTGAAAGGCGGCGATCGCAGCAGTTCTTC. It encodes CASSERRRSQQFF.

This chain connects TRBV20-1 to TRBJ2-1; 7 bases match TRBD2. The CDR3 consists of 15 residues. The junction had 17 bases not matched to a gene; V was cut back by 6 bases and J by 9 bases. The germline CDR1 and CDR2 sequences are DFQATT and SNEGSKA (reference sequence). The CDR3 DNA is TGCAGTGCCCAGATAGGGACTAAGAGGTTGGGTGAGCAGTTCTTC. Protein sequence: CSAQIGTKRLGEQFF.

The chain carries TRBV5-5 and TRBJ2-1, with D tentatively TRBD2 (5 bases). The V end was cut by 4 bases, the J end by 4 bases, with 18 bases between. CDR1 and CDR2 (germline): SGHKS, YYEKEE (reference sequence). This CDR3 spans 16 amino acids. CDR3 nucleotide sequence: TGTGCCAGCAGCCGGAACCAGGCGGGCCTTTACAATGAGCAGTTCTTC. Encoded protein: CASSRNQAGLYNEQFF.

V is TRBV20-1 and J is TRBJ2-5; 7 nucleotides match TRBD1. The CDR3 consists of 14 residues. From germline, CDR1 is DFQATT and CDR2 SNEGSKA (reference sequence). V trimming: 6 bases; J trimming: 5 bases; junction bases outside the gene matches: 12. Written as DNA, the CDR3 is TGCAGTGCGCCGACAGGGTTGGCGGTCGAGACCCAGTACTTC. Translation: CSAPTGLAVETQYF.

The chain has TRBV19 and TRBJ2-7; 7 bases align to TRBD1. The J call may be wrong; the DNA end is better matched by TRBJ2-5. Germline V gene sequence: CDR1 LNHDA, CDR2 SQIVND (reference sequence). The CDR3 extends over 15 amino acids. CDR3 coding DNA: TGTGCCAGTAGTATAGGAGGCGACAGGGTCGAGACCCAGTACTTC. It is translated as CASSIGGDRVETQYF.

This clonotype is a singleton in its sample. The CDR3: CASRPFPGTRNTDTQYF. For the CDR3, the DNA is TGCGCCAGCAGACCGTTTCCCGGGACACGTAACACAGATACGCAGTATTTT. This chain joins TRBV5-1 and TRBJ2-3; tentative D call: TRBD1 (6 bases). The V gene lost 5 bases and the J gene lost 2 bases, with 21 bases spanning the gap. The CDR3 length is 17 residues. Germline V CDR1 and CDR2: SGHRS, YFSETQ.

The table lists this clonotype with a count of one. CDR3 region: CASRLITNEKLFF. CDR3 nucleotide sequence: TGTGCCAGCAGACTAATAACTAATGAAAAACTGTTTTTT. This chain links TRBV2 with TRBJ1-4; no reliable D call. V lost 6 bases and J 1 base, leaving 6 bases between the germline ends. The CDR3 runs 13 residues. Looked up from germline, CDR1 is SNHLY and CDR2 is FYNNEI.

This chain links TRBV10-3 with TRBJ1-2, with D perhaps matching TRBD1 (5 bases). The germline V and J ends were trimmed by 6 bases and 7 bases, with 15 bases remaining between them. The CDR3 is 13 residues long. CDR1 is ENHRY and CDR2 is SYGVKD in the germline V gene. The CDR3 nucleotides are TGTGCCATCAGCACTACGGGGCGGAGTGGCTACACCTTC. As protein: CAISTTGRSGYTF.

The chain employs TRBV9 and TRBJ1-6; 8 bases match TRBD1. V was pared by 3 bases and J by 9 bases, with 8 bases of the junction left unmatched. CDR3 length: 15 residues. Germline-derived CDR1 and CDR2 are SGDLS and YYNGEE. CDR3 amino acids: CASSGATGGGSPLHF. The CDR3 DNA reads TGTGCCAGCAGCGGAGCCACAGGGGGAGGTTCACCCCTCCACTTT.

This sequence joins TRBV27 and TRBJ2-3, with unresolved D. The CDR3 is made up of 13 amino acids. Trimming stripped 3 bases from V and 5 bases from J, with 9 bases between. Germline assignment: CDR1 MNHEY and CDR2 SMNVEV (reference sequence). The CDR3 region has the DNA TGTGCCAGCAGTTTGCCGGGCATAGATACGCAGTATTTT. Protein: CASSLPGIDTQYF.

V and J are TRBV7-2 and TRBJ1-2, with D unclear. Per the germline V gene, CDR1 is SGHTA and CDR2 is FQGNSA. The CDR3 spans 15 residues. V was pared by 0 bases and J by 6 bases, with 14 bases between. CDR3 nucleotides: TGTGCCAGCAGCTTAGCGCGCCCCGCTCAGAATGGCTACACCTTC. Protein: CASSLARPAQNGYTF.